This T cell receptor (beta chain) was identified during a study of blood T cell repertoires in COVID-19. Cohorts were based on clinical histories the participants reported. Measured with immunoSEQ multiplex PCR; TCRdb has only the in-frame clones, and not every one. The sample contains more than 250,000 clones, around nine tenths of which appear only once. This clone appeared a single time. The source is a woman younger than 35 who had recovered from COVID-19. Material: PBMCs or T cells enriched from blood (not recorded which).

The CDR3 here is CASRGRISYNEQFF. The CDR3 DNA follows: TGTGCCAGCAGAGGGAGGATTTCCTACAATGAGCAGTTCTTC. This chain links TRBV6-5 with TRBJ2-1, with D perhaps TRBD2 (6 bases). Looked up from germline, CDR1 is MNHEY and CDR2 is SVGAGI. Trimming removed 6 bases from V and 1 base from J, with 10 bases in between. The CDR3 totals 14 residues.